These 3 T cell receptor beta chains share one sample of origin, sequenced in a study of T cell responses to AZD1222 COVID-19 vaccine. TCRdb's table, derived via immunoSEQ multiplex PCR, lists solely in-frame clones and lacks some. Among around 220,000 clones listed, about 95% were seen once. This specimen consisted of peripheral blood, obtained 28 days after the second dose of the MenACWY control vaccine. The receptors stem from an adult who received the MenACWY meningococcal vaccine as a control.

The chain has TRBV6-5 and TRBJ2-7; D is perhaps TRBD2 (6 bases). The CDR3 contains 11 residues. V dropped 6 bases and J dropped 12 bases, with 15 bases sitting between them. Germline assignment: CDR1 MNHEY and CDR2 SVGAGI. CDR3 nucleotides: TGTGCCAGCAGATCTTTGACTAGTCCGTACTTC. It encodes CASRSLTSPYF.

The rearrangement uses TRBV6-4 and TRBJ1-1; D unresolved. The CDR3 has 14 amino acids. Per the germline V gene, CDR1 is MRHNA and CDR2 is SNTAGT. V was cut by 0 bases and J by 6 bases, with 11 bases left in between. The DNA for the CDR3 is TGTGCCAGCAGTGACTCGCCGGGTGTAGCTGAAGCTTTCTTT. It specifies CASSDSPGVAEAFF.

The CDR3 region is CASSLVGGNNQPQHF. CDR3 in DNA: TGTGCCAGCAGCTTAGTGGGGGGCAACAATCAGCCCCAGCATTTT. The chain employs TRBV7-2 and TRBJ1-5, with TRBD1 as a possible D gene (6 bases). Germline-derived CDR1 and CDR2 are SGHTA and FQGNSA. This CDR3 comprises 15 residues. Trimming cost V 1 base and J 3 bases, with 10 bases left between them.